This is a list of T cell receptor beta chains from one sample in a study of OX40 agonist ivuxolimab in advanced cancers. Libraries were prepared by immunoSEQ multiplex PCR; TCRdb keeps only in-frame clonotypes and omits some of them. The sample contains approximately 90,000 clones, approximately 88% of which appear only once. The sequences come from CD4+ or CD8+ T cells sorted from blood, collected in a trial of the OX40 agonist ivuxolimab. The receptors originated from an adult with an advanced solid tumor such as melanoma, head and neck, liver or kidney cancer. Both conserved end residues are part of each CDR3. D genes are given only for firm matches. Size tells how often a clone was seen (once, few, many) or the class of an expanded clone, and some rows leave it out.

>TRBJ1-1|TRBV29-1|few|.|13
TGCAGCTCCCGGTCGGAGACGAACACTGAAGCTTTCTTT
CSSRSETNTEAFF
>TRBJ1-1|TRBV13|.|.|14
TGTGCCAGCAGCTCAGAGAGGGCAAACACTGAAGCTTTCTTT
CASSSERANTEAFF
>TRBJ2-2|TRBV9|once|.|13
TGTGCCAGCAGCGTAGTTGACACCGGGGAGCTGTTTTTT
CASSVVDTGELFF
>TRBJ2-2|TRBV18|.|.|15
TGTGCCAGCTCACCATGGACCCAGAACACCGGGGAGCTGTTTTTT
CASSPWTQNTGELFF
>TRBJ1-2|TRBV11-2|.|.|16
TGTGCCAGCAGCTTAAGGGGGGATGGACGGTCCTATGGCTACACCTTC
CASSLRGDGRSYGYTF
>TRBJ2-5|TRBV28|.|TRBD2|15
TGTGCCAGCAGTTTTAGACTAGCGGGAGGAGAGACCCAGTACTTC
CASSFRLAGGETQYF
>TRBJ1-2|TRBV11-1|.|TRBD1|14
TGTGCCAGCAGCCCCGGACAGGGGGCCTCGGGCTACACCTTC
CASSPGQGASGYTF
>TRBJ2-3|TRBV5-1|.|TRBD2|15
TGCGCCAGCAGCTTTAGCGGGAGAGGTACAGATACGCAGTATTTT
CASSFSGRGTDTQYF
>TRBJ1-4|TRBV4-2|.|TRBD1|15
TGTGCCAGCAGCCAAGAACAGGGGGCGGACGAAAAACTGTTTTTT
CASSQEQGADEKLFF
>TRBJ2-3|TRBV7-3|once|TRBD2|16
TGTGCCAGCAGCCCAGGACTAGCGGTGAGCACAGATACGCAGTATTTT
CASSPGLAVSTDTQYF
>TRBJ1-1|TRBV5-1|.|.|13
TGCGCCAGCAGGTCGGGAATGAACACTGAAGCTTTCTTT
CASRSGMNTEAFF
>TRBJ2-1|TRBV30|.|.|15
TGTGCCTGGGGGCAGGCTAGTGGGGGGATTAATGAGCAGTTCTTC
CAWGQASGGINEQFF
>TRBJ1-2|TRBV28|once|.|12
TGTGCCAGCAGTGGGGACTTCTGGGGCTACACCTTC
CASSGDFWGYTF
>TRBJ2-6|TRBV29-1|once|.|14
TGCAGCGTCTCAAGGGGATCTGGGGCCAACGTCCTGACTTTC
CSVSRGSGANVLTF
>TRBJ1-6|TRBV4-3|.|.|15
TGCGCCAGCAGCCGGGACCTCAACAATAATTCACCCCTCCACTTT
CASSRDLNNNSPLHF
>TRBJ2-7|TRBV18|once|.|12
TGTGCCAGCTCACAGCTAGCTTGGGAGCAGTACTTC
CASSQLAWEQYF
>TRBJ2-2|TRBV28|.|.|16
TGTGCCAGCAGTTTCTACGACAACCTGAAGACCGGGGAGCTGTTTTTT
CASSFYDNLKTGELFF
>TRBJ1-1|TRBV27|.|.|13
TGTGCCAGCAGTTTAACACTCGGAACTGAAGCTTTCTTT
CASSLTLGTEAFF
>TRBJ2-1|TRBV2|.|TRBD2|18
TGTGCCAGCATCCCGAGTGGGGTCCGACTAGCGGGGCACAATGAGCAGTTCTTC
CASIPSGVRLAGHNEQFF
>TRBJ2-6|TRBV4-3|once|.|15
TGCGCCAGCAGCCAGGTGGGCTCTGGGGCCAACGTCCTGACTTTC
CASSQVGSGANVLTF
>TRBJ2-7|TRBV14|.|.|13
TGTGCCAGCAGCCAGGCTACAGGGTACGAGCAGTACTTC
CASSQATGYEQYF
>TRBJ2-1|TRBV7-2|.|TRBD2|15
TGTGCCAGCAGCCCTTGGACTAGCGGGAGCGATGAGCAGTTCTTC
CASSPWTSGSDEQFF
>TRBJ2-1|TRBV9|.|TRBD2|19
TGTGCCAGCAGCGTCGGGAGAGGAGCGGGAGTAGGCTCCTATAATGAGCAGTTCTTC
CASSVGRGAGVGSYNEQFF
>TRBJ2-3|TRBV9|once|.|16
TGTGCCAGCAGCGCACTTGTGGGGCGATCCACAGATACGCAGTATTTT
CASSALVGRSTDTQYF
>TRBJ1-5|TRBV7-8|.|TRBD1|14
TGTGCCAGCAGCTTTGACAGGGGAGGGCAGCCCCAGCATTTT
CASSFDRGGQPQHF
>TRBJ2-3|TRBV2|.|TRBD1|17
TGTGCCAGCAGTGGACAGGGGGCGGTATTTTCGGGAGATACGCAGTATTTT
CASSGQGAVFSGDTQYF
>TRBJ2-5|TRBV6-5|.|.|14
TGTGCCAGCAGTTACAGCCAGCGGTTAGAGACCCAGTACTTC
CASSYSQRLETQYF
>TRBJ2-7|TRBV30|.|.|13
TGTGCCGTGGGGGGGGGCGCATCCTACGAGCAGTACTTC
CAVGGGASYEQYF
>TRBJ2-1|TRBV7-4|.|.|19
TGTGCCAGCAGCTTAAAGTCCTTAGGGCGGGCTTTAGGCTACAATGAGCAGTTCTTC
CASSLKSLGRALGYNEQFF
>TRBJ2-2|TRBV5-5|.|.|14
TGTGCCAGCAGGAGCGGGTTGGGCACCGGGGAGCTGTTTTTT
CASRSGLGTGELFF
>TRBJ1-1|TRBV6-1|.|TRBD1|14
TGTGCCAGCAAAACGACAGGGGCAATCGCTGAAGCTTTCTTT
CASKTTGAIAEAFF
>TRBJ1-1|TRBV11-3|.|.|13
TGTGCCAGCAGCTTATGGGCAGACACTGAAGCTTTCTTT
CASSLWADTEAFF
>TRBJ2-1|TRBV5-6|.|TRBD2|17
TGTGCCAGCAGCTTGGCCTTTTCTAGCGGGAGTAGGAATGAGCAGTTCTTC
CASSLAFSSGSRNEQFF
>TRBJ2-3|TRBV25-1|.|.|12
TGTGCCAGCGGCTTATACACAGATACGCAGTATTTT
CASGLYTDTQYF
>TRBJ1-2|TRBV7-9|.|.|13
TGTGCCAGCAGCCCATTAGCTAACTATGGCTACACCTTC
CASSPLANYGYTF
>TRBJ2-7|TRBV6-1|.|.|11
TGTGCCAGCAGTCCTCTCTACGAGCAGTACTTC
CASSPLYEQYF
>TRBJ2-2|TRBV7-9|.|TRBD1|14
TGTGCCAGCAGGACCGGGACAGGGTCCGGGGAGCTGTTTTTT
CASRTGTGSGELFF
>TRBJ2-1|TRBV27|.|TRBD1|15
TGTGCCAGCAGGGACAGGGGTCGGCTGGCCAATGAGCAGTTCTTC
CASRDRGRLANEQFF
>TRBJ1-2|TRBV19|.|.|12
TGTGCCAGTAGTATTCGAGGGAATGGCTACACCTTC
CASSIRGNGYTF
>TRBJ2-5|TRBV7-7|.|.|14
TGTGCCAGCAGCTTAGGGGGGTTCAAAGAGACCCAGTACTTC
CASSLGGFKETQYF
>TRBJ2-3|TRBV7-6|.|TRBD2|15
TGTGCCAGCAGCTCCGGGACTACCATCACAGATACGCAGTATTTT
CASSSGTTITDTQYF
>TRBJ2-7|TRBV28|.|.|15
TGTGCCAGCAGTTTAGCGTCTAGGGGTCCCTACGAGCAGTACTTC
CASSLASRGPYEQYF
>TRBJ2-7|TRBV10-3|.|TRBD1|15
TGTGCCATCAGTTCGGACAGGCTTCACTCCTACGAGCAGTACTTC
CAISSDRLHSYEQYF
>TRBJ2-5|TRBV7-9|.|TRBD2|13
TGTGCCAGCAGCTGGACTAGACAAGAGACCCAGTACTTC
CASSWTRQETQYF
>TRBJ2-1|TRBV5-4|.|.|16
TGTGCCAGCAGCTTGGGCGGGCGGAGCTCCTACAATGAGCAGTTCTTC
CASSLGGRSSYNEQFF
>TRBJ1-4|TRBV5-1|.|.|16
TGCGCCAGCAGCCCCACCGGGGGAGCCCGGGGGGAAAAACTGTTTTTT
CASSPTGGARGEKLFF
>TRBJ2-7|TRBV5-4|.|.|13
TGTGCCAGCAGCTTGGCCGCGGGGGCCGAGCAGTACTTC
CASSLAAGAEQYF
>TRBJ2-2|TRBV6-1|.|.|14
TGTGCCAGCAGGACCAACGACGGGGCCGGGGAGCTGTTTTTT
CASRTNDGAGELFF
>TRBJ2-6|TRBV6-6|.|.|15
TGTGCCAGCAGCCCTCAGAGCTCTGGGGCCAACGTCCTGACTTTC
CASSPQSSGANVLTF
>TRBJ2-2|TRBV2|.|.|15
TGTGCCAGCAGCCTCCGACAGGCAGGGTACGGGGAGCTGTTTTTT
CASSLRQAGYGELFF
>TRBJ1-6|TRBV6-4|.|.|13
TGTGCCAGCAGACGCGGGGATAATTCACCCCTCCACTTT
CASRRGDNSPLHF
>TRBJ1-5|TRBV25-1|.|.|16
TGTGCCAGCACCGAATGGGGGAAGCATAGCAATCAGCCCCAGCATTTT
CASTEWGKHSNQPQHF
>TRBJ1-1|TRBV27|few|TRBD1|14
TGTGCCAGCAGTCCACCGGGACAGGGGGCCGGCGCTTTCTTT
CASSPPGQGAGAFF
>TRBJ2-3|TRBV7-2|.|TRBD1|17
TGTGCCAGCAGCTTAGACCGATGGGACAGGGTTGAAGATACGCAGTATTTT
CASSLDRWDRVEDTQYF